This T cell receptor beta chain was documented in a study of beta chain features in type 1 diabetes. Looking at the study overall: Patients did not differ from healthy donors in age, gender or cell yield.

The germline gives CDR1 SGHRS, CDR2 YFSETQ. Including both end residues, the CDR3 is 16 amino acids long. This clone occurred a few times. No antigen is known for it. It is unclear where the CDR3 begins or ends on the DNA, so no DNA is shown, and the CDR3 is as TCRdb lists it. Points from the study as a whole: The influence of HLA type on TCRB rearrangement stayed undetermined.

Sequenced material consisted of expressed TCRB transcripts (all of the isolated RNA was reverse transcribed). This table comes from immunoSEQ multiplex PCR, and its TCRdb copy is limited to in-frame clones, with some not included. Altogether some 900,000 clones are present, roughly 16% being singletons, with the ten largest covering 0.02% to 0.025%. Input material: naive CD4+ T cells from blood. This clonotype originated in a woman aged 18-35 years in good health. The V call is TRBV5-1, the J call TRBJ2-5; TRBD2, the table's D call, was not compared with the DNA. The CDR3 reads CASSFGPGEGLETQYF.